One sample yielded the 25 T cell receptor beta chains listed below, sequenced in a study of cytomegalovirus exposure and HLA in healthy donors. Both 60 Vbeta primers and 13 Jbeta primers went into the PCR. Clones were sequenced by immunoSEQ multiplex PCR, and TCRdb holds only the in-frame ones, with some missing. The table includes approximately 160,000 clones, about 83% detected once. The sequencing sample was made of PBMCs. The source is a girl under 18 in good health and CMV-seropositive.

A remark on this clone: Germline is not matched at one junction end, which may reflect a read error. J is TRBJ2-7 and V is TRBV10-2; 9 bases match TRBD1. This CDR3 contains 15 residues. Germline-derived CDR1 and CDR2 are WSHSY and SAAADI. CDR3 coding DNA: TGCGCCAGCAGTTTCGGGGACAGGGATTTGGACGAGCGGTACTTC. It translates to CASSFGDRDLDERYF.

The sample holds one count of this clone. The chain carries TRBV6-5 and TRBJ2-6; tentatively, D is TRBD1 (6 bases). The germline CDR1 and CDR2 sequences are MNHEY and SVGAGI. The CDR3 is 15 amino acids. V shed 3 bases and J shed 15 bases, with 21 bases lying between them. The CDR3 DNA sequence: TGTGCCAGCAGTTATAGTACAGGGTCGAGTCACGGCCTGACTTTC. Translation: CASSYSTGSSHGLTF.

The chain combines TRBV6-5 with TRBJ1-2; 9 bases agree with TRBD1. Per the germline V gene, CDR1 is MNHEY and CDR2 is SVGAGI. The CDR3 is 14 residues long. Trimming cost V 7 bases and J 5 bases; bases outside gene matches: 8. The CDR3 protein is CASTQDRGKYGYTF. The CDR3 DNA follows: TGTGCCAGCACCCAGGACAGGGGAAAATATGGCTACACCTTC.

The chain uses TRBV7-9 and TRBJ1-6, with TRBD1 matching 7 bases. Trimming at V came to 4 bases and at J to 6 bases, leaving 6 bases not matched to a gene. CDR1 and CDR2 (germline): SEHNR, FQNEAQ (reference sequence). The CDR3 consists of 15 residues. The CDR3, as DNA: TGTGCCAGCAGCTCATCTTACAGGGGTAATTCACCCCTCCACTTT. The encoded protein is CASSSSYRGNSPLHF.

The rearrangement joins TRBV7-9 to TRBJ1-1; D not certain. Germline loops: CDR1 SEHNR, CDR2 FQNEAQ (reference sequence). V was trimmed by 5 bases and J by 2 bases, leaving 12 bases between them. This CDR3 spans 14 amino acids. The CDR3 DNA is TGTGCCAGCAGCCCCGGGGAGGTTAACACTGAAGCTTTCTTT. Amino acid sequence: CASSPGEVNTEAFF.

The CDR3 reads CASGDSANYGYTF. The DNA for the CDR3 is TGTGCCAGCGGGGACAGTGCTAACTATGGCTACACCTTC. The chain employs TRBV9 and TRBJ1-2; TRBD1 aligns across 7 bases. There are 13 residues in the CDR3. Germline V gene data show CDR1 as SGDLS and CDR2 as YYNGEE. J gave up 0 bases and V 7 bases, and 3 bases lay outside the gene matches.

This chain uses TRBV25-1 with TRBJ2-3; 11 nucleotides align to TRBD1. Germline CDR1 MGHDK, CDR2 SYGVNS. The CDR3 runs 16 residues. The V gene end was trimmed by 6 bases and the J gene end by 4 bases; junction bases not matched to a gene: 9. CDR3 in DNA: TGTGCCAGCAGCGATTGGACAGGGGGCTCGGCAGATACGCAGTATTTT. Translation: CASSDWTGGSADTQYF.

The chain employs TRBV29-1 and TRBJ1-2; 11 bases fit TRBD1. Germline-derived CDR1 and CDR2 are SQVTM and ANQGSEA. This CDR3 has 14 amino acids. V was clipped by 1 base and J by 6 bases; unmatched bases: 4. CDR3 residues: CSVEGTGGADGYTF. CDR3 bases: TGCAGCGTTGAAGGGACAGGGGGCGCGGATGGCTACACCTTC.

The rearrangement joins TRBV19 to TRBJ2-3, with 7 nucleotides matching TRBD2. The J segment lost 4 bases and the V segment lost 4 bases, leaving 5 bases of the junction unmatched. There are 14 residues in the CDR3. Germline CDR1 is LNHDA and CDR2 is SQIVND (reference sequence). Here the CDR3 DNA reads TGTGCCAGTAGTAGGGCTAGCGGCGCAGATACGCAGTATTTT. As protein: CASSRASGADTQYF.

This clone showed up just once. The chain combines TRBV5-4 with TRBJ1-1; 8 bases are shared with TRBD1. This CDR3 has 15 residues. The V and J ends lost 3 bases and 11 bases, in that order; junction bases with no gene match: 15. Germline V gene data show CDR1 as SGHNT and CDR2 as YYREEE (reference sequence). The CDR3: CASSSDLAGGRGAFF. In nucleotides, the CDR3 is TGTGCCAGCAGCTCGGATCTCGCAGGGGGCCGGGGTGCTTTCTTT.

V and J are TRBV6-1 and TRBJ1-2, with a possible D match to TRBD1 (5 bases). This CDR3 has 14 amino acids. Trimming shortened V by 0 bases and J by 6 bases, and 11 bases separated the two germline ends. From germline, CDR1 is MNHNS and CDR2 SASEGT. CDR3 residues: CASSEALRVNGYTF. DNA for the CDR3: TGTGCCAGCAGTGAAGCCCTCAGGGTTAATGGCTACACCTTC.

The rearrangement links TRBV29-1 to TRBJ2-3, with D perhaps matching TRBD2 (5 bases). V lost 3 bases and J lost 3, with 13 bases in between. The CDR3 contains 14 residues. Germline loops: CDR1 SQVTM, CDR2 ANQGSEA. The CDR3 protein is CSVDTRRGTDTQYF. For the CDR3, the DNA is TGCAGCGTTGACACCCGGCGAGGGACAGATACGCAGTATTTT.

This chain uses TRBV5-1 with TRBJ1-2; D unclear. Looked up from germline, CDR1 is SGHRS and CDR2 is YFSETQ. V shed 4 bases and J shed 4 bases, with 11 bases lying between them. This CDR3 region has 13 residues. The CDR3 DNA reads as TGCGCCAGCAGCCAAGGACGGGGCTATGGCTACACCTTC. Translation gives CASSQGRGYGYTF.

The rearrangement uses TRBV5-1 and TRBJ1-6; 7 nucleotides align to TRBD1. Germline V CDR1 and CDR2: SGHRS, YFSETQ. This CDR3 has 15 amino acids. The V segment lost 4 bases and the J segment 0 bases; nucleotides outside the gene matches: 1. CDR3 bases: TGCGCCAGCAGCCGGGACAGCTCCTATAATTCACCCCTCCACTTT. It yields the protein CASSRDSSYNSPLHF.

The chain uses TRBV7-9 and TRBJ1-4; D possibly corresponds to TRBD1 (6 bases). Germline assignment: CDR1 SEHNR and CDR2 FQNEAQ (reference sequence). The V and J ends lost 7 bases and 2 bases respectively, with 14 bases between them. The CDR3 length is 15 residues. The CDR3 sequence is CASTLGAVTNEKLFF. CDR3 nucleotides: TGTGCCAGCACCCTGGGGGCAGTGACTAATGAAAAACTGTTTTTT.

This clone was seen only a few times. The chain recombines TRBV30 with TRBJ1-1; D is unresolved. Looked up from germline, CDR1 is GTSNPN and CDR2 is SVGIG (reference sequence). CDR3 size: 13 residues. The germline V and J ends were trimmed by 0 bases and 0 bases, with 5 bases remaining between them. In DNA, the CDR3 is TGTGCCTGGAGTGTTATAATGAACACTGAAGCTTTCTTT. Protein product: CAWSVIMNTEAFF.

The CDR3 DNA reads as TGTGCCAGCAGCTTAAAGGGCGACAGGCGAGAGACCCAGTACTTC. The encoded protein is CASSLKGDRRETQYF. This sequence joins TRBV7-3 and TRBJ2-5; D may be TRBD1 (6 bases). CDR1 and CDR2 (germline): SGHTA, FQGTGA. V gave up 1 base and J gave up 4 bases, with 13 bases separating them. The CDR3 spans 15 residues. The whole variable domain, filled in from reference TRBV7-3 and TRBJ2-5, reads GAGVSQTPSNKVTEKGKYVELRCDPISGHTALYWYRQSLGQGPEFLIYFQGTGAADDSGLPNDRFFAVRPEGSVSTLKIQRTERGDSAVYLCASSLKGDRRETQYFGPGTRLLVL.

The chain couples TRBV7-3 to TRBJ2-5; 9 bases match TRBD1. This CDR3 has 14 amino acids. The trim removed 5 bases at V and 4 bases at J, leaving 5 bases unmatched. CDR1 and CDR2 (germline): SGHTA, FQGTGA. This chain's CDR3 is CASSLTGGRETQYF. The CDR3 DNA follows: TGTGCCAGCAGCCTTACAGGGGGCCGAGAGACCCAGTACTTC.

This chain uses TRBV10-1 with TRBJ1-1; D might be TRBD1 (6 bases). This CDR3 is built from 13 residues. Germline V CDR1 and CDR2: WNHNN, SYGVQD (reference sequence). V gave up 8 bases and J gave up 8 bases, with 18 bases separating them. CDR3 bases: TGCGCCAGCTCCGGGGGGGGCATGGCCGAAGCTTTCTTT. Encoded protein: CASSGGGMAEAFF.

The chain recombines TRBV9 with TRBJ1-2; 7 bases agree with TRBD1. The CDR3 has 17 residues. Germline values: CDR1 SGDLS, CDR2 YYNGEE. Unmatched junction bases numbered 13, after V lost 4 bases and J lost 1 base. The CDR3: CASSREGGTDHNYGYTF. Here the CDR3 DNA reads TGTGCCAGCAGCAGAGAAGGGGGGACAGATCATAACTATGGCTACACCTTC.

The V gene is TRBV11-2, the J gene TRBJ1-6, with a tentative D call TRBD1 (5 bases). The CDR3 has 15 amino acids. V was trimmed by 0 bases and J by 9 bases, leaving 12 bases between them. Germline values: CDR1 SGHAT, CDR2 FQNNGV. The CDR3: CASSLEGREGSPLHF. Written as DNA, the CDR3 is TGTGCCAGCAGCTTAGAGGGCAGGGAGGGTTCACCCCTCCACTTT.

The V and J genes are TRBV5-4 and TRBJ2-6, with 10 bases fitting TRBD2. The length of the CDR3 is 17 residues. Germline V gene data show CDR1 as SGHNT and CDR2 as YYREEE (reference sequence). Trimming cost V 6 bases and J 4 bases; bases outside gene matches: 10. The CDR3 bases are TGTGCCAGCACCTGGACTAGCGGCCTGTGGGGGGCCAACGTCCTGACTTTC. Residues: CASTWTSGLWGANVLTF.

The chain uses TRBV10-3 and TRBJ2-1; D may be TRBD1 (6 bases). This CDR3 contains 14 residues. V lost 4 bases, J lost 6 bases, and 13 bases lay in between. Germline CDR1 reads ENHRY; CDR2 reads SYGVKD. The CDR3, as DNA: TGTGCCATCAGTGCTAAACAGGGTCGCAATGAGCAGTTCTTC. Its translation is CAISAKQGRNEQFF.

The chain uses TRBV25-1 and TRBJ1-4; D gene uncertain. V was pared by 8 bases and J by 1 base, with 8 bases between. CDR3 size: 13 residues. CDR1 is MGHDK, CDR2 SYGVNS, per germline. CDR3: CASGGITNEKLFF. The DNA for the CDR3 is TGTGCCAGCGGAGGAATAACTAATGAAAAACTGTTTTTT.

This sequence joins TRBV5-1 and TRBJ1-2; D not resolved. The CDR3 spans 12 residues. CDR1 SGHRS and CDR2 YFSETQ come from the germline V gene. Trimming shortened V by 3 bases and J by 8 bases, and 11 bases separated the two germline ends. The CDR3: CASSSSSSGYTF. The CDR3 nucleotides read TGCGCCAGCAGCTCCTCGTCGAGCGGCTACACCTTC. Together with reference TRBV5-1 and TRBJ1-2, the CDR3 gives the full variable domain: KAGVTQTPRYLIKTRGQQVTLSCSPISGHRSVSWYQQTPGQGLQFLFEYFSETQRNKGNFPGRFSGRQFSNSRSEMNVSTLELGDSALYLCASSSSSSGYTFGSGTRLTVV.